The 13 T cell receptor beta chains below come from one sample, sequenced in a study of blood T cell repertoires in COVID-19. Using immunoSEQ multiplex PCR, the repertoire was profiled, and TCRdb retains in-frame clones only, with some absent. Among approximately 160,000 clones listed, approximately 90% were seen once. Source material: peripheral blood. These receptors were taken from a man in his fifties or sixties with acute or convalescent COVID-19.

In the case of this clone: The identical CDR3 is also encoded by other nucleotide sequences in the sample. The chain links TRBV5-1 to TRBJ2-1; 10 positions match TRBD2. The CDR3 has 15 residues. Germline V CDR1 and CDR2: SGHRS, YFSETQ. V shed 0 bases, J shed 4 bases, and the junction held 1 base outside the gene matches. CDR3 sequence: CASSLVAGGYNEQFF. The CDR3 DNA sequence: TGCGCCAGCAGCTTGGTAGCGGGGGGATACAATGAGCAGTTCTTC.

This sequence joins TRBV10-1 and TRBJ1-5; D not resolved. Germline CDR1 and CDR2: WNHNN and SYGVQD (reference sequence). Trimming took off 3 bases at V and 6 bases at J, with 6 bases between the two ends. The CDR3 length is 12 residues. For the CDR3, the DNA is TGCGCCAGCAGTGATTCGAGTCAGCCCCAGCATTTT. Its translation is CASSDSSQPQHF.

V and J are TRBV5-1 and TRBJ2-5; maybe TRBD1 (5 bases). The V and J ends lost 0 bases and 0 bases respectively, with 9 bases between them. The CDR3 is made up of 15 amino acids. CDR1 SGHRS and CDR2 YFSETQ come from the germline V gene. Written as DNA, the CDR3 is TGCGCCAGCAGCTTGGGACAGCCCAACCAAGAGACCCAGTACTTC. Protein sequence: CASSLGQPNQETQYF.

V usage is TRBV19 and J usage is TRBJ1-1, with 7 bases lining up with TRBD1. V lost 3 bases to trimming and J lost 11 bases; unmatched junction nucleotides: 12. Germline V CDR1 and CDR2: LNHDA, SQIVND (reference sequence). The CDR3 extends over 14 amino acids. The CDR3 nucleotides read TGTGCCAGTAGTATCGCCCAAAGGACAGGATGGGCTTTCTTT. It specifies CASSIAQRTGWAFF.

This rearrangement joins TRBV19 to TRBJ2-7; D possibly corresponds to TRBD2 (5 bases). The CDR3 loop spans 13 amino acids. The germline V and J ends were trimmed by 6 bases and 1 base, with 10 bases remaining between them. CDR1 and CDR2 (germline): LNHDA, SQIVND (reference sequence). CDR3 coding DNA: TGTGCCAGTAGACGAAGCGGATCCTACGAGCAGTACTTC. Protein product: CASRRSGSYEQYF.

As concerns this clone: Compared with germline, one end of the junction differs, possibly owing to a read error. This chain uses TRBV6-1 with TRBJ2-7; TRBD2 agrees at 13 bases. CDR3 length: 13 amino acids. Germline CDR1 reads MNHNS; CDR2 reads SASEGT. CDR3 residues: CASSEGLGLAGHF. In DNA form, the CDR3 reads TGTGCCAGCAGTGAAGGACTGGGACTAGCGGGACATTTC.

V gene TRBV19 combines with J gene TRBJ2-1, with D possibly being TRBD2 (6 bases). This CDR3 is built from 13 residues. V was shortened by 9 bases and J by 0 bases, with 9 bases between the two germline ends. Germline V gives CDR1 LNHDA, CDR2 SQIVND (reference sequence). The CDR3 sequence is CASRESSYNEQFF. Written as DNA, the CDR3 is TGTGCCAGCCGGGAGAGCTCCTACAATGAGCAGTTCTTC.

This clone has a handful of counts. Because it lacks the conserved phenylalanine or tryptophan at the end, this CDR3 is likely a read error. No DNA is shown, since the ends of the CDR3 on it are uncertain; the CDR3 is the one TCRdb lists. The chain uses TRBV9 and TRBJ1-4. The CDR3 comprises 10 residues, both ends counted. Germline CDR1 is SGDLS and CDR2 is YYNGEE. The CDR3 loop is CAKSREIRRS.

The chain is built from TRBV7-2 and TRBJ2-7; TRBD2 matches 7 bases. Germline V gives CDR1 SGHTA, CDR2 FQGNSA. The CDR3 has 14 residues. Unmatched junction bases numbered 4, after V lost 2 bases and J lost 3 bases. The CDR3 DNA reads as TGTGCCAGCAGCTTAAGGCGGGAGTTCTACGAGCAGTACTTC. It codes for CASSLRREFYEQYF.

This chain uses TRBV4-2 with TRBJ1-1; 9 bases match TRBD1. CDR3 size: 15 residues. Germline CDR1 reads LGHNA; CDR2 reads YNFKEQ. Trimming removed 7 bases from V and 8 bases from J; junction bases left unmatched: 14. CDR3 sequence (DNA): TGTGCCAGCACCCCGGGACAGGGAGGGTTCGGGGAAGCTTTCTTT. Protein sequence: CASTPGQGGFGEAFF.

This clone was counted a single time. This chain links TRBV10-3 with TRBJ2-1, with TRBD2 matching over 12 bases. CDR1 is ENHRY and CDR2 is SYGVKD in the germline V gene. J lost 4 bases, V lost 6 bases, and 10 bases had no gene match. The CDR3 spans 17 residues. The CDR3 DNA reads TGTGCCATCAGAACATCGACCGGGACTAGCGGGTACAATGAGCAGTTCTTC. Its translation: CAIRTSTGTSGYNEQFF.

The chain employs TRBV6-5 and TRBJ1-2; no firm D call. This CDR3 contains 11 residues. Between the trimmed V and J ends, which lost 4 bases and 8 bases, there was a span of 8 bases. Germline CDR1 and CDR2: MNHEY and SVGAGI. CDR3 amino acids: CASSSAVGYTF. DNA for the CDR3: TGTGCCAGCAGTTCCGCGGTAGGCTACACCTTC.

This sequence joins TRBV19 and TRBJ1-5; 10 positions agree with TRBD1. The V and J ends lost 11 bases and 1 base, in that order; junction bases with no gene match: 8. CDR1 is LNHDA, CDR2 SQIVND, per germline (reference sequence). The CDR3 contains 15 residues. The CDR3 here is CAGSPGQGSNQPQHF. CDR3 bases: TGTGCCGGGTCCCCGGGACAGGGGAGCAATCAGCCCCAGCATTTT.